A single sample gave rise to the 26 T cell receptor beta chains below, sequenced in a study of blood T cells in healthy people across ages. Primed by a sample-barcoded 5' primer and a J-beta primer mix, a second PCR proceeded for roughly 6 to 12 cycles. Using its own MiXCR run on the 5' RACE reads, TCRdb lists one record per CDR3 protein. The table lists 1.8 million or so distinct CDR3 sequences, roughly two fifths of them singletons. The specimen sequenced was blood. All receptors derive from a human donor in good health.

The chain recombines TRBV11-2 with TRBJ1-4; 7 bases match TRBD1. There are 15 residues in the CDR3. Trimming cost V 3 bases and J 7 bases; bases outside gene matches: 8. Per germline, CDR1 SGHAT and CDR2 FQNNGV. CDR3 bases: TGTGCCAGCAGCTTTTTAGGGGGCGGGAGTGAAAAACTGTTTTTT. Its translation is CASSFLGGGSEKLFF.

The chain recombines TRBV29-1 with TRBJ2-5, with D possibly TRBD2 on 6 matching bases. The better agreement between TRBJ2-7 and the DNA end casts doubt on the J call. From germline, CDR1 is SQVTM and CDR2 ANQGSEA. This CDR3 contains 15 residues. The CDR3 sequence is CSALEGTGSIYEQYF. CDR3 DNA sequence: TGCAGCGCCCTAGAAGGGACTGGAAGTATCTACGAGCAGTACTTC.

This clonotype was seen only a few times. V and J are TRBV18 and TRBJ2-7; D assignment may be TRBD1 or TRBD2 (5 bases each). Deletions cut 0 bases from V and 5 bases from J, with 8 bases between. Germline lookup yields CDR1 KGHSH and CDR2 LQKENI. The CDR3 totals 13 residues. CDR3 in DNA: TGTGCCAGCTCACCACCGGGGACCGACGAGCAGTACTTC. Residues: CASSPPGTDEQYF.

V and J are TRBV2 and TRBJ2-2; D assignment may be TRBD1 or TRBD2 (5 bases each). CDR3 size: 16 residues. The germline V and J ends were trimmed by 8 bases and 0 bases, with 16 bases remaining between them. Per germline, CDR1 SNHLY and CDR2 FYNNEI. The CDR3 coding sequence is TGTGCCAGCTGGTTGGCCGGGGCCGCGAACACCGGGGAGCTGTTTTTT. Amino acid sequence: CASWLAGAANTGELFF.

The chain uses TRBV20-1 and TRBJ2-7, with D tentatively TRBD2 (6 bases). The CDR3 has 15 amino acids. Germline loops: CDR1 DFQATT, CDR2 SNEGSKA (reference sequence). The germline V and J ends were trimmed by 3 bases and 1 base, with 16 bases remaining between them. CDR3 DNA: TGCAGTGCTAGCCCAACGGAGGGCGCATCCTACGAGCAGTACTTC. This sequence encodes CSASPTEGASYEQYF.

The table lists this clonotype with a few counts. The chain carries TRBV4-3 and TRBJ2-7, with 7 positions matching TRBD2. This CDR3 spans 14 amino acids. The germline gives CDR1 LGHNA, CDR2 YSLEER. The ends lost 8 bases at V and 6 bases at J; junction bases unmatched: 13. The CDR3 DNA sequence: TGCGCCAGCTCCGGAGGACTAGTATCTAGCGAGCAGTACTTC. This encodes CASSGGLVSSEQYF.

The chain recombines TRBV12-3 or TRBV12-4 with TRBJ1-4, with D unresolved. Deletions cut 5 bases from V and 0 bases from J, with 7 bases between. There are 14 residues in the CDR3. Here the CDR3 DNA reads TGTGCCAGCAGTCAGAAGGCAACTAATGAAAAACTGTTTTTT. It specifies CASSQKATNEKLFF.

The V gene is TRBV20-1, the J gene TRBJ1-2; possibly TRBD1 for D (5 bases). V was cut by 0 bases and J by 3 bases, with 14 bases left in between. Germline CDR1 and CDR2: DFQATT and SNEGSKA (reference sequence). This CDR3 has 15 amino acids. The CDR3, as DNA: TGCAGTGCTAGAGAGGGCAGGAGGGGTGACTATGGCTACACCTTC. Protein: CSAREGRRGDYGYTF.

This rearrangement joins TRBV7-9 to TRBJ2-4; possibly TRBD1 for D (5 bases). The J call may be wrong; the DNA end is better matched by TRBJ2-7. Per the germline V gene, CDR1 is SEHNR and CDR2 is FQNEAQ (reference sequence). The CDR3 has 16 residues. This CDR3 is CASSSGGATVSYEQYF. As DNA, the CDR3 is TGTGCCAGCAGCTCGGGTGGGGCTACCGTCTCCTACGAGCAGTACTTC.

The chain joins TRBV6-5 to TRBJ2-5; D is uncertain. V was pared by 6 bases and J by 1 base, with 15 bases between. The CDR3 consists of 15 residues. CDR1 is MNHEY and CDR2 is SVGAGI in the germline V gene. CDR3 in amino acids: CASSPFPATQETQYF. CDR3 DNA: TGTGCCAGCAGCCCCTTCCCGGCTACCCAAGAGACCCAGTACTTC.

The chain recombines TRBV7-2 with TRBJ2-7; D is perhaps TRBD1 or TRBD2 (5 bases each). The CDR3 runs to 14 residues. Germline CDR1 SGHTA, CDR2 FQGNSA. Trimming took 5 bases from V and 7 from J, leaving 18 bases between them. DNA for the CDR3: TGTGCCAGCAGCCCACCGGGACCAAACTTTGAGCAGTACTTC. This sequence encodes CASSPPGPNFEQYF.

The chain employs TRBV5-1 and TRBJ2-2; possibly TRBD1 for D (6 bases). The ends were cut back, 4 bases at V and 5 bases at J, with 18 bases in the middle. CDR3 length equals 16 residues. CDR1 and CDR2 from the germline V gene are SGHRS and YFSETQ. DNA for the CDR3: TGCGCCAGCAGCCTTAGGGGGACACAGACGACCGGGGAGCTGTTTTTT. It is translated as CASSLRGTQTTGELFF.

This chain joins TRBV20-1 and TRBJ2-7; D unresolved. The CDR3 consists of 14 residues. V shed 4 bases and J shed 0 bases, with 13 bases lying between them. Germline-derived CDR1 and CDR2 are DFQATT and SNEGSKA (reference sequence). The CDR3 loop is CSAKDAHDSYEQYF. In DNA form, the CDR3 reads TGCAGTGCTAAAGACGCGCACGACTCCTACGAGCAGTACTTC.

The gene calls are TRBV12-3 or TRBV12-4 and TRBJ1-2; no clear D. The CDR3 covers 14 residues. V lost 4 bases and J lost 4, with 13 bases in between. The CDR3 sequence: CASSYGSGSYGYTF. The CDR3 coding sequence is TGTGCCAGCAGTTATGGGAGCGGGTCCTATGGCTACACCTTC.

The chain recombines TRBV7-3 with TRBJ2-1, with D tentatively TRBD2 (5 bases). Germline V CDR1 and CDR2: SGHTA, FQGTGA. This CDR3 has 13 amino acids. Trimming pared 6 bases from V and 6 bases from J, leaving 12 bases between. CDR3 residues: CASRGSSSNEQFF. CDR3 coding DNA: TGTGCCAGCAGGGGATCTAGCAGCAATGAGCAGTTCTTC.

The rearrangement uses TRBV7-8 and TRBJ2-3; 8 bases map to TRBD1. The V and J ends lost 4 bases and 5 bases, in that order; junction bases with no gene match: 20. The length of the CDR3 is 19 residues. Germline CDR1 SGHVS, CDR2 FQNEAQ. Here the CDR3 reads CASSSLPLRGRGAGDTQYF. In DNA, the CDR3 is TGTGCCAGCAGCTCACTACCACTCAGGGGGCGCGGGGCCGGAGATACGCAGTATTTT.

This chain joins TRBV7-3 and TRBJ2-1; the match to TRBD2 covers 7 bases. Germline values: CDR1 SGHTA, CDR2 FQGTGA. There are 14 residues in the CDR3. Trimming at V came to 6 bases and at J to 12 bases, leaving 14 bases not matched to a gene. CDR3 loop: CASSPSPRGEGQFF. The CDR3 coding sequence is TGTGCCAGCAGTCCAAGCCCCCGGGGGGAGGGGCAGTTCTTC.

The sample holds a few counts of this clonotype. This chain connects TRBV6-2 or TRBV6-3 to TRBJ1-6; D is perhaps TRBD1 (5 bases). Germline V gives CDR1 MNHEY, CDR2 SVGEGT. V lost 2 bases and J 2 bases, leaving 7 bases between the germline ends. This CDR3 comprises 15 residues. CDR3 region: CASSYGHPYNSPLHF. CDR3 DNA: TGTGCCAGCAGTTACGGACACCCCTATAATTCACCCCTCCACTTT.

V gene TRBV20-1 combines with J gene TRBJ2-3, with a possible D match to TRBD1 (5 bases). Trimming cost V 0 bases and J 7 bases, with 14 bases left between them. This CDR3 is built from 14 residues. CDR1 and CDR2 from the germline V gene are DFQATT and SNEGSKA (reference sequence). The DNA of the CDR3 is TGCAGTGCTAGAGAAGACAGTGTTCCCCATACGCAGTATTTT. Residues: CSAREDSVPHTQYF.

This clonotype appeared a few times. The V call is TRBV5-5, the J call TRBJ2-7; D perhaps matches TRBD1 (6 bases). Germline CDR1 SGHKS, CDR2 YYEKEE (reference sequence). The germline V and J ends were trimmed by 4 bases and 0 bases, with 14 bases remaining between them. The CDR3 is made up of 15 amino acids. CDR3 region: CASSPEVGASYEQYF. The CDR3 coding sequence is TGTGCCAGCAGCCCCGAAGTGGGGGCCTCCTACGAGCAGTACTTC.

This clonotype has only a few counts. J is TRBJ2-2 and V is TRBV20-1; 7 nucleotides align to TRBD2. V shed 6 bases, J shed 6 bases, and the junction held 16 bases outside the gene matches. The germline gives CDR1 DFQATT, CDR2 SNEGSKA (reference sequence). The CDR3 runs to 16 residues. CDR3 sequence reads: CSARPPAGRVAGELFF. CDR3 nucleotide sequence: TGCAGTGCCCGGCCCCCCGCAGGGAGGGTGGCCGGGGAGCTGTTTTTT.

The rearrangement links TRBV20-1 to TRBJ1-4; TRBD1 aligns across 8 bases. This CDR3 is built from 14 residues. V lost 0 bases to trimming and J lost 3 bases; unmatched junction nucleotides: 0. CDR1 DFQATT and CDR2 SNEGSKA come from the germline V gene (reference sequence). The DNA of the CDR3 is TGCAGTGCTAGAGAGGGACAGGCTAATGAAAAACTGTTTTTT. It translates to CSAREGQANEKLFF.

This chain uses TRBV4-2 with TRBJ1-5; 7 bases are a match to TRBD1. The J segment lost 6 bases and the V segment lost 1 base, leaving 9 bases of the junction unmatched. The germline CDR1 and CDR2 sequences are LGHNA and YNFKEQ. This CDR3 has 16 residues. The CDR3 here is CASSQVAGGRSQPQHF. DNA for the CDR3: TGTGCCAGCAGCCAAGTGGCAGGGGGTCGTAGTCAGCCCCAGCATTTT.

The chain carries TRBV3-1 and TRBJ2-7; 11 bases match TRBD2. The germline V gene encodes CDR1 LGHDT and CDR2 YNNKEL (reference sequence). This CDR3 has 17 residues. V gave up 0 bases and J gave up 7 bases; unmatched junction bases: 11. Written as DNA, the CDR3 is TGTGCCAGCAGCCAAGACCCTCGGCTAGCGGGGGGTGGTGAGCAGTACTTC. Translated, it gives CASSQDPRLAGGGEQYF.

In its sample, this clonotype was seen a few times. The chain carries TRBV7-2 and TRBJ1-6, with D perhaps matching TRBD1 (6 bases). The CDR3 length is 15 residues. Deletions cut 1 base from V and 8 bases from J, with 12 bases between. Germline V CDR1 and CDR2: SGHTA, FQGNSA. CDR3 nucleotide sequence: TGTGCCAGCAGCTTAGACGCAGGGGAGGATTCACCCCTCCACTTT. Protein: CASSLDAGEDSPLHF.

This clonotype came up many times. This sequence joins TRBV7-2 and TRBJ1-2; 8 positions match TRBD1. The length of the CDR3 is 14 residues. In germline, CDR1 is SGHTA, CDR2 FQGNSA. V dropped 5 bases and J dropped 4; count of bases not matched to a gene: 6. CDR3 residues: CASSRGQGGYGYTF. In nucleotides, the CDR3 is TGTGCCAGCAGCCGTGGACAGGGCGGCTATGGCTACACCTTC. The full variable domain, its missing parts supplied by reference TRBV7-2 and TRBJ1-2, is GAGVSQSPSNKVTEKGKDVELRCDPISGHTALYWYRQSLGQGLEFLIYFQGNSAPDKSGLPSDRFSAERTGGSVSTLTIQRTQQEDSAVYLCASSRGQGGYGYTFGSGTRLTVV.